This passage covers 10 T cell receptor beta chains from one sample sequenced in a study of blood T cell repertoires in COVID-19. Profiled with immunoSEQ multiplex PCR; TCRdb holds only in-frame clones, not every one. Of about 310,000 clones detected, around 87% appear once; the ten largest clones hold 7.8%. Specimen: peripheral blood. Receptors originate from a woman between 50 and 59 years old who had recovered from COVID-19.

The CDR3: CASNEGDGTTDTQYF. The CDR3 DNA is TGTGCCAGCAATGAGGGTGACGGAACTACAGATACGCAGTATTTT. The V gene is TRBV4-2, the J gene TRBJ2-3; tentatively, D is TRBD2 (5 bases). The CDR3 is made up of 15 amino acids. Trimming took off 7 bases at V and 3 bases at J, with 17 bases between the two ends. CDR1 is LGHNA, CDR2 YNFKEQ, per germline.

In the case of this clone: The sample contains more than one DNA sequence encoding this CDR3. The rearrangement uses TRBV28 and TRBJ2-5; 14 nucleotides match TRBD2. Looked up from germline, CDR1 is MDHEN and CDR2 is SYDVKM. V gave up 5 bases and J gave up 4 bases; unmatched junction bases: 6. The CDR3 covers 16 residues. CDR3 coding DNA: TGTGCCAGCAGTCCAGGACTAGCGGGAGGTAGAGAGACCCAGTACTTC. Amino acids: CASSPGLAGGRETQYF.

This clone has a single count. The CDR3 sequence: CASSLDVGGGYTF. Written as DNA, the CDR3 is TGTGCCAGCAGCTTGGACGTGGGAGGTGGCTACACCTTC. The chain joins TRBV5-6 to TRBJ1-2, with D unclear. V lost 0 bases to trimming and J lost 7 bases, with 10 bases between them. This CDR3 has 13 amino acids. CDR1 is SGHDT and CDR2 is YYEEEE in the germline V gene.

The rearrangement links TRBV3-1 (or the pseudogene TRBV3-2) to TRBJ2-3; the D gene is possibly TRBD2 (5 bases). V was clipped by 5 bases and J by 0 bases, with 12 bases between them. Looked up from germline, CDR1 is LGHDT and CDR2 is YNNKEL (reference sequence). There are 15 residues in the CDR3. The CDR3 is CASSSPGTSTDTQYF. CDR3 bases: TGTGCCAGCAGCTCCCCGGGAACCAGCACAGATACGCAGTATTTT.

This clone has a handful of counts. The gene calls are TRBV19 and TRBJ1-2; 8 bases map to TRBD1. V dropped 2 bases and J dropped 3; count of bases not matched to a gene: 8. This CDR3 contains 16 residues. CDR1 LNHDA and CDR2 SQIVND come from the germline V gene (reference sequence). CDR3 DNA sequence: TGTGCCAGTAGTATAAGGACAGGGAGGTTTGACTATGGCTACACCTTC. Amino acid sequence: CASSIRTGRFDYGYTF.

The chain recombines TRBV4-3 with TRBJ2-3; the D gene is possibly TRBD1 (5 bases). Germline loops: CDR1 LGHNA, CDR2 YSLEER. V lost 2 bases and J 2 bases, leaving 11 bases between the germline ends. CDR3 length: 15 residues. As DNA, the CDR3 is TGCGCCAGCAGCCAACAGGGCGTCCCCACAGATACGCAGTATTTT. This translates into CASSQQGVPTDTQYF.

The chain uses TRBV7-2 and TRBJ2-7; possibly TRBD2 for D (6 bases). The V gene's germline CDR1 is SGHTA and CDR2 FQGNSA. V lost 1 base and J 9 bases, leaving 10 bases between the germline ends. This CDR3 is 12 amino acids long. In DNA, the CDR3 is TGTGCCAGCAGCTTAGACGTGGGGGGGCAGTACTTC. Translated: CASSLDVGGQYF.

There are a few counts of this clone. The chain is built from TRBV19 and TRBJ1-2; 7 bases are a match to TRBD1. V shed 6 bases, J shed 2 bases, and the junction held 6 bases outside the gene matches. Germline V gene sequence: CDR1 LNHDA, CDR2 SQIVND (reference sequence). The CDR3 consists of 14 residues. The CDR3 DNA sequence: TGTGCCAGTAGAGGCGACAGGGAGAACTATGGCTACACCTTC. Amino acid sequence: CASRGDRENYGYTF.

CDR3 protein: CASSKGGGSNQPQHF. The CDR3 coding sequence is TGTGCCAGTAGTAAGGGGGGGGGTAGCAATCAGCCCCAGCATTTT. J is TRBJ1-5 and V is TRBV19; possibly TRBD1 for D (6 bases). The CDR3 has 15 residues. Deletions cut 4 bases from V and 0 bases from J, with 10 bases between. The V gene's germline CDR1 is LNHDA and CDR2 SQIVND (reference sequence).

The rearrangement links TRBV28 to TRBJ1-4; weak D call: TRBD1 (6 bases). V lost 1 base and J 8 bases, leaving 11 bases between the germline ends. CDR1 is MDHEN and CDR2 is SYDVKM in the germline V gene. CDR3 length: 14 residues. CDR3 protein: CASSLSGVEEKLFF. In nucleotides, the CDR3 is TGTGCCAGCAGTTTATCAGGGGTGGAAGAAAAACTGTTTTTT.